The following is a T cell receptor beta chain sequence with its context. What it binds is not known. The record originates from a study of spatial heterogeneity in lung cancer. Study-level results: How many expanded intratumoral alpha and beta TCRs were present tracked the tumor mutation count, which was a count of nonsynonymous mutations.

The time point denotes: sample taken at primary tumor resection. Carried by each TCR cDNA molecule was a unique molecular identifier. MiXCR, applied by TCRdb to the 5' RACE reads, yields one record per CDR3 protein. The sample consists of some 23,000 distinct CDR3 sequences, roughly 9% of them appearing once. The V and J ends lost 5 bases and 1 base respectively, with 14 bases between them. Per the germline V gene, CDR1 is SGHAT and CDR2 is FQNNGV. This CDR3 region has 15 residues. The sequenced sample was lung tumor tissue, obtained at surgery. The source of this sequence is a male donor with early-stage non-small cell lung cancer. The V and J genes are TRBV11-2 and TRBJ1-1, with TRBD1 as a possible D gene (5 bases). CDR3 amino acids: CASSPSGAPNTEAFF. CDR3 nucleotide sequence: TGTGCCAGCAGCCCTTCCGGGGCGCCGAACACTGAAGCTTTCTTT.